A single TCR beta chain is shown here with its context. This table comes from immunoSEQ multiplex PCR, and its TCRdb copy is limited to in-frame clones, with some not included. The sample shows approximately 160,000 clones, roughly 85% of them seen only once. The sample comes from a study of blood T cell repertoires in COVID-19. V was clipped by 6 bases and J by 6 bases, with 15 bases between them. The CDR3 loop spans 13 amino acids. Germline V lookup: CDR1 ENHRY, CDR2 SYGVKD. This receptor was obtained from a woman aged 45-59 years who had recovered from COVID-19. Sequencing was done on a sample of PBMCs or T cells enriched from blood (not recorded which). The chain carries TRBV10-3 and TRBJ2-7; D possibly corresponds to TRBD2 (6 bases). CDR3 region: CAISGTGVSEQYV. The DNA for the CDR3 is TGTGCCATCAGCGGGACTGGAGTCAGCGAGCAGTACGTC.